These 12 T cell receptor beta chains were sequenced from one sample in a study of high-grade serous ovarian cancer treatment subgroups. Tumor samples were obtained before definitive surgery or chemotherapy. Repertoires were generated with immunoSEQ multiplex PCR, while TCRdb's copy carries only in-frame clones and drops some. The table includes about 5,200 clones, approximately 71% detected once. The sequencing sample was made of tumor tissue. The origin of the receptors is a human donor with high-grade serous ovarian cancer.

This clone has more than one count but fewer than ten. The rearrangement uses TRBV19 and TRBJ1-6; D unresolved. Germline loops: CDR1 LNHDA, CDR2 SQIVND (reference sequence). The V gene lost 6 bases and the J gene lost 9 bases, with 21 bases spanning the gap. The CDR3 sequence is 16 residues long. CDR3 nucleotides: TGTGCCAGTAGCATCCCCGGGCCCTACAGCGGTTCACCCCTCCACTTT. It codes for CASSIPGPYSGSPLHF.

This chain joins TRBV16 and TRBJ1-5; D ambiguous. Trimming cost V 0 bases and J 9 bases, with 6 bases left between them. In germline, CDR1 is KGHSY, CDR2 FQNENV. The CDR3 consists of 12 residues. The CDR3 loop is CASSQSTWPQHF. CDR3 bases: TGTGCCAGCAGCCAATCTACCTGGCCCCAGCATTTT.

V and J are TRBV27 and TRBJ1-4; D not resolved. Trimming took 8 bases from V and 5 from J, leaving 9 bases between them. This CDR3 is built from 12 residues. CDR1 MNHEY and CDR2 SMNVEV come from the germline V gene (reference sequence). For the CDR3, the DNA is TGTGCCAGCGGTCAAAGAAATGAAAAACTGTTTTTT. This sequence encodes CASGQRNEKLFF.

The chain employs TRBV2 and TRBJ1-4; 12 nucleotides agree with TRBD1. The CDR3 runs to 14 residues. J was trimmed by 7 bases and V by 7 bases; bases with no gene match: 4. CDR1 is SNHLY and CDR2 is FYNNEI in the germline V gene. CDR3 in DNA: TGTGCCAGCAATCCGGGACAGGGGGCTGAAAAACTGTTTTTT. This encodes CASNPGQGAEKLFF. The full variable domain, in which reference TRBV2 and TRBJ1-4 provide the parts outside the CDR3, is EPEVTQTPSHQVTQMGQEVILRCVPISNHLYFYWYRQILGQKVEFLVSFYNNEISEKSEIFDDQFSVERPDGSNFTLKIRSTKLEDSAMYFCASNPGQGAEKLFFGSGTQLSVL.

The chain links TRBV4-2 to TRBJ2-1; the D is unclear. The CDR3 runs 15 residues. Germline loops: CDR1 LGHNA, CDR2 YNFKEQ. V shed 4 bases and J shed 7 bases, with 17 bases lying between them. As DNA, the CDR3 is TGTGCCAGCAGCCCGACTTCCGACACGAGAAATGAGCAGTTCTTC. This sequence encodes CASSPTSDTRNEQFF.

This chain uses TRBV30 with TRBJ2-3; no firm D call. Between the trimmed V and J ends, which lost 7 bases and 0 bases, there was a span of 20 bases. The CDR3 sequence is 16 residues long. The germline V gene has CDR1 GTSNPN and CDR2 SVGIG (reference sequence). CDR3 protein: CASEREAAGSTDTQYF. The CDR3 region has the DNA TGTGCCTCGGAGAGAGAGGCAGCTGGGAGCACAGATACGCAGTATTTT.

CDR3 sequence reads: CASSEAQGVPQPQHF. CDR3 nucleotide sequence: TGTGCCAGCAGTGAAGCGCAGGGGGTACCTCAACCCCAGCATTTT. This sequence joins TRBV6-1 and TRBJ1-5, with 7 bases aligning to TRBD1. J lost 10 bases, V lost 0 bases, and 9 bases had no gene match. The CDR3 contains 15 residues. Germline CDR1 MNHNS, CDR2 SASEGT.

The genes are TRBV5-5 and TRBJ1-2, with TRBD1 as a possible D gene (5 bases). V lost 0 bases and J lost 4, with 10 bases in between. The germline CDR1 and CDR2 sequences are SGHKS and YYEKEE (reference sequence). The CDR3 runs 14 residues. CDR3 DNA sequence: TGTGCCAGCAGCTTGGGGGGGGTCGGCTATGGCTACACCTTC. As protein: CASSLGGVGYGYTF. Full variable domain (outside the CDR3, taken from reference TRBV5-5 and TRBJ1-2): DAGVTQSPTHLIKTRGQQVTLRCSPISGHKSVSWYQQVLGQGPQFIFQYYEKEERGRGNFPDRFSARQFPNYSSELNVNALLLGDSALYLCASSLGGVGYGYTFGSGTRLTVV.

This sequence joins TRBV9 and TRBJ1-1; D gene ambiguous. Trimming shortened V by 4 bases and J by 4 bases, and 14 bases separated the two germline ends. The CDR3 is 14 residues long. The germline gives CDR1 SGDLS, CDR2 YYNGEE. DNA for the CDR3: TGTGCCAGCAGCCCCGACGGTGCAATCACTGAAGCTTTCTTT. Its protein is CASSPDGAITEAFF.

V usage is TRBV5-1 and J usage is TRBJ1-6; possibly TRBD1 for D (5 bases). The CDR3 spans 14 residues. The V gene lost 0 bases and the J gene lost 8 bases, with 9 bases spanning the gap. The germline V gene has CDR1 SGHRS and CDR2 YFSETQ. CDR3 protein: CASSLGIGDSPLHF. In DNA form, the CDR3 reads TGCGCCAGCAGCTTGGGCATAGGGGATTCACCCCTCCACTTT.

The chain uses TRBV10-2 and TRBJ2-3; TRBD2 matches at 13 bases. J gave up 9 bases and V 5 bases, and 14 bases lay outside the gene matches. The length of the CDR3 is 17 residues. CDR1 WSHSY and CDR2 SAAADI come from the germline V gene. The CDR3 DNA is TGCGCCAGCAGTCGGGGACTAGCGGGGCCCAATCCTAGCACGCAGTATTTT. Translating gives CASSRGLAGPNPSTQYF.

This sequence joins TRBV6-1 and TRBJ1-3; D gene unclear. Germline CDR1 and CDR2: MNHNS and SASEGT. Trimming left V 4 bases short and J 4 bases short, with 8 bases between. There are 13 residues in the CDR3. The CDR3 spells CASSAIPGNTIYF. For the CDR3, the DNA is TGTGCCAGCAGTGCTATTCCCGGAAACACCATATATTTT.